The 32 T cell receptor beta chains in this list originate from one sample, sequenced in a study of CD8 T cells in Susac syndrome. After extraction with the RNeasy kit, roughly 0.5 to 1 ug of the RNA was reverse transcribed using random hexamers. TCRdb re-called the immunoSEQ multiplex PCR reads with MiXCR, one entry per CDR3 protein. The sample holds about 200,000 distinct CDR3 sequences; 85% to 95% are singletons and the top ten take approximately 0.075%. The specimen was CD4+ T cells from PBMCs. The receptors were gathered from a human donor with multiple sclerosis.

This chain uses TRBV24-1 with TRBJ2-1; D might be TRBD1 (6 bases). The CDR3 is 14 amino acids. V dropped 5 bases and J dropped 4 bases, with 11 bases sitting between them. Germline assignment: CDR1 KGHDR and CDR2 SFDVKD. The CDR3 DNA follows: TGTGCCACCAGTGGGGAAACAGGGTACAATGAGCAGTTCTTC. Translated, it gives CATSGETGYNEQFF.

The CDR3: CASSSLQRSVLNEQFF. The CDR3 bases are TGTGCCAGCAGCTCCCTCCAAAGGAGCGTTCTCAATGAGCAGTTCTTC. The rearrangement joins TRBV9 to TRBJ2-1; D not certain. Germline V gives CDR1 SGDLS, CDR2 YYNGEE. V lost 4 bases to trimming and J lost 6 bases, with 20 bases between them. CDR3 length equals 16 residues.

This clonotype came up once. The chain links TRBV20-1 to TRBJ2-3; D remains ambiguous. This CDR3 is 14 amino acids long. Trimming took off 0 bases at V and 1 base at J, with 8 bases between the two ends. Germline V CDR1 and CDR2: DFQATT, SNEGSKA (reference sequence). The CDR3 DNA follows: TGCAGTGCTAGAGACCCCCGGGGCACAGATACGCAGTATTTT. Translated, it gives CSARDPRGTDTQYF.

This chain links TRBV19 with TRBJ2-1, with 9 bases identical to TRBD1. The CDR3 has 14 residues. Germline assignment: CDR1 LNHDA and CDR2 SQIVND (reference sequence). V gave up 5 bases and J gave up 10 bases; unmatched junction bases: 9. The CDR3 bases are TGTGCCAGTAGTGGACAGGGGCAACGGGAGGAGCAGTTCTTC. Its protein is CASSGQGQREEQFF.

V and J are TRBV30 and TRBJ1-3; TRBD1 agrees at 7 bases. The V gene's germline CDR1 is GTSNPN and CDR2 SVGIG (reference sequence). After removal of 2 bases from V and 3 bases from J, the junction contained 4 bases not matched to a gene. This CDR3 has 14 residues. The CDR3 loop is CAWSKTGSGNTIYF. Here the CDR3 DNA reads TGTGCCTGGAGTAAGACAGGGAGTGGAAACACCATATATTTT. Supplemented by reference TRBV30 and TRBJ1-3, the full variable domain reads SQTIHQWPATLVQPVGSPLSLECTVEGTSNPNLYWYRQAAGRGLQLLFYSVGIGQISSEVPQNLSASRPQDRQFILSSKKLLLSDSGFYLCAWSKTGSGNTIYFGEGSWLTVV.

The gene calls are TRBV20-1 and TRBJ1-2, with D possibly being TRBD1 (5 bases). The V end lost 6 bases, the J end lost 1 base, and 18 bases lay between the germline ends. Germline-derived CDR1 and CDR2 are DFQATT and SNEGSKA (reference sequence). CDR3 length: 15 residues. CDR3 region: CSAPGAGSFNYGYTF. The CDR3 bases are TGCAGTGCCCCCGGGGCCGGTTCCTTTAACTATGGCTACACCTTC.

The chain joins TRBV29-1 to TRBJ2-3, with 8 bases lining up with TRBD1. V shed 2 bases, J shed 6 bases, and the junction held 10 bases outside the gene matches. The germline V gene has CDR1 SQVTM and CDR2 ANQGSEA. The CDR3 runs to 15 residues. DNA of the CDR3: TGCAGCGTTGAAAAGGGTAGGACAGGGCCCGATACGCAGTATTTT. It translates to CSVEKGRTGPDTQYF.

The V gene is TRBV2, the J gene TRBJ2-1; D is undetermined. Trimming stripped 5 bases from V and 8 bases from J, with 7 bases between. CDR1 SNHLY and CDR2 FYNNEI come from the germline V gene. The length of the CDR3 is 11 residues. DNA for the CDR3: TGTGCCAGCAGTTACACCCATGAGCAGTTCTTC. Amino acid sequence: CASSYTHEQFF.

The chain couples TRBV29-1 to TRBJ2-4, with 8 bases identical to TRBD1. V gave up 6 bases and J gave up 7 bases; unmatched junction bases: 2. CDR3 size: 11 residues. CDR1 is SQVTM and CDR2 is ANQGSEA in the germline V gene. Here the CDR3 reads CSVGQGNIQYF. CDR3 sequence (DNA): TGCAGCGTCGGACAGGGTAACATTCAGTACTTC. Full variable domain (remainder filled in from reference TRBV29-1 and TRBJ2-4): SAVISQKPSRDICQRGTSLTIQCQVDSQVTMMFWYRQQPGQSLTLIATANQGSEATYESGFVIDKFPISRPNLTFSTLTVSNMSPEDSSIYLCSVGQGNIQYFGAGTRLSVL.

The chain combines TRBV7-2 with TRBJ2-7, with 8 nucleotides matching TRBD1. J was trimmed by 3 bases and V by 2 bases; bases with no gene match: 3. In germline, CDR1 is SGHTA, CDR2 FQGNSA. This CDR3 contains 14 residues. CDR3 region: CASSLQTGDYEQYF. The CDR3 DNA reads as TGTGCCAGCAGCTTACAGACAGGGGACTACGAGCAGTACTTC. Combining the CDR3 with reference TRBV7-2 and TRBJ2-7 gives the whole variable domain GAGVSQSPSNKVTEKGKDVELRCDPISGHTALYWYRQSLGQGLEFLIYFQGNSAPDKSGLPSDRFSAERTGGSVSTLTIQRTQQEDSAVYLCASSLQTGDYEQYFGPGTRLTVT.

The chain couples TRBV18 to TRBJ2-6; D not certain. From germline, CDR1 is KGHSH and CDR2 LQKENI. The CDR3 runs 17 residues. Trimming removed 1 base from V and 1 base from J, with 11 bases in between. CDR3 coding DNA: TGTGCCAGCTCACCACGGGAAGCCCCTTCTGGGGCCAACGTCCTGACTTTC. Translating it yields CASSPREAPSGANVLTF.

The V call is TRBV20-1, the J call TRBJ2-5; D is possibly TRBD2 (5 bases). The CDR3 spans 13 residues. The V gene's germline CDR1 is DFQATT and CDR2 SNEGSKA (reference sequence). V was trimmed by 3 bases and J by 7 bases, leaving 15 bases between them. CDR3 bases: TGCAGTGCTAGGTCTCCGGGTCGGGGGACCCAGTACTTC. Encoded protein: CSARSPGRGTQYF.

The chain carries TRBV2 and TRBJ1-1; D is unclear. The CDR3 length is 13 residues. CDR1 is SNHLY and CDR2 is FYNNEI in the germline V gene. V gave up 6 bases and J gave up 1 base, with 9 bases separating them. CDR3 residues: CASRSEWNTEAFF. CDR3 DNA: TGTGCCAGCAGGTCGGAGTGGAACACTGAAGCTTTCTTT.

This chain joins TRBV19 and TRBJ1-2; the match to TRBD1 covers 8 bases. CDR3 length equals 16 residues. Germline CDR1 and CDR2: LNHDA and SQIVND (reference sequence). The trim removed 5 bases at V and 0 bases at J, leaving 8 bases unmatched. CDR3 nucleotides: TGTGCCAGTAGTGGACGTTCGGGACAGGCTAACTATGGCTACACCTTC. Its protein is CASSGRSGQANYGYTF.

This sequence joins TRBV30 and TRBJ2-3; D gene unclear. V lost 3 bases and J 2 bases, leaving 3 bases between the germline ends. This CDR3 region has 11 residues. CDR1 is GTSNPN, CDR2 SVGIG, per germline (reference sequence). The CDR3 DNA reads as TGTGCCTGGAGAGACACAGATACGCAGTATTTT. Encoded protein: CAWRDTDTQYF.

DNA for the CDR3: TGTGCCAGCAGAACCACAGGGGGCACTGAGCAGTTCTTC. Its protein product is CASRTTGGTEQFF. The V call is TRBV27, the J call TRBJ2-1; 9 nucleotides line up with TRBD1. Germline assignment: CDR1 MNHEY and CDR2 SMNVEV (reference sequence). The CDR3 extends over 13 amino acids. The trim removed 6 bases at V and 9 bases at J, leaving 6 bases unmatched.

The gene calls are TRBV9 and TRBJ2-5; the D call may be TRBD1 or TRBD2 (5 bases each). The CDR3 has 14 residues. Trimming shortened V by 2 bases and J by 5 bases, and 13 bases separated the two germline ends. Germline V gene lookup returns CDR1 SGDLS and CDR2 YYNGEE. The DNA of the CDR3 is TGTGCCAGCAGCGTTTCCGTGGGGGAGGAGACCCAGTACTTC. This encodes CASSVSVGEETQYF. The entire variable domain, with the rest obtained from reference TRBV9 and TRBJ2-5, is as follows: DSGVTQTPKHLITATGQRVTLRCSPRSGDLSVYWYQQSLDQGLQFLIQYYNGEERAKGNILERFSAQQFPDLHSELNLSSLELGDSALYFCASSVSVGEETQYFGPGTRLLVL.

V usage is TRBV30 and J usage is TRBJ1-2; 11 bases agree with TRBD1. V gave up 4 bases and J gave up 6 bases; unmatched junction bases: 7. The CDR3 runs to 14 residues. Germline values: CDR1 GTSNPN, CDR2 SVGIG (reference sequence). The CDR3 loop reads CAWNRGQGENGYTF. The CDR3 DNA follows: TGTGCCTGGAACAGGGGACAGGGGGAGAATGGCTACACCTTC.

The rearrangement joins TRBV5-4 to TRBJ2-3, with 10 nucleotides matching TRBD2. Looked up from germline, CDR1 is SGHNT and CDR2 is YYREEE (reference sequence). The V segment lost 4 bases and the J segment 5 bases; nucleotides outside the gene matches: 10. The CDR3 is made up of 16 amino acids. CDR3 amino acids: CASSPSAGGRGDTQYF. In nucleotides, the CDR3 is TGTGCCAGCAGCCCCTCAGCGGGGGGGCGGGGAGATACGCAGTATTTT. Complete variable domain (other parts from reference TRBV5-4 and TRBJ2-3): ETGVTQSPTHLIKTRGQQVTLRCSSQSGHNTVSWYQQALGQGPQFIFQYYREEENGRGNFPPRFSGLQFPNYSSELNVNALELDDSALYLCASSPSAGGRGDTQYFGPGTRLTVL.

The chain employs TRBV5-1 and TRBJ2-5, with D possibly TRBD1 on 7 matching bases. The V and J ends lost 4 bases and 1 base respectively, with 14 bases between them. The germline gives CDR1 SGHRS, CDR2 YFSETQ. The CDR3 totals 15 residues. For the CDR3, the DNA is TGCGCCAGCAGCCGGGGGACAGCGATCCAAGAGACCCAGTACTTC. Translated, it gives CASSRGTAIQETQYF.

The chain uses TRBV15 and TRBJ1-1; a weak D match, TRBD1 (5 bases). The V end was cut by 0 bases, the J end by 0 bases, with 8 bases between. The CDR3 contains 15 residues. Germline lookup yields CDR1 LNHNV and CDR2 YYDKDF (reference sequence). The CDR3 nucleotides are TGTGCCACCAGCAGAGATGTGGGGGTGAACACTGAAGCTTTCTTT. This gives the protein CATSRDVGVNTEAFF.

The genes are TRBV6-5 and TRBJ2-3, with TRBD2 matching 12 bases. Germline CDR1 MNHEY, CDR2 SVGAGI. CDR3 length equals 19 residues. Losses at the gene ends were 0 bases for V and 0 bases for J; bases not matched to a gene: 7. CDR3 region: CASSYSDGTSGYSTDTQYF. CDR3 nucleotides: TGTGCCAGCAGTTACTCGGATGGGACTAGCGGGTATAGCACAGATACGCAGTATTTT.

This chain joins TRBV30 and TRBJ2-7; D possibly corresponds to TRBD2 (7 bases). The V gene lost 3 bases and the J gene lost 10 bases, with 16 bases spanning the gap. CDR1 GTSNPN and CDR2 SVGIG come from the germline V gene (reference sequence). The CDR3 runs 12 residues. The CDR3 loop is CAWSPGGHLQYF. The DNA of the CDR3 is TGTGCCTGGAGCCCCGGGGGGCATCTACAGTACTTC. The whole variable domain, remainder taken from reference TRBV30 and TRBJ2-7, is SQTIHQWPATLVQPVGSPLSLECTVEGTSNPNLYWYRQAAGRGLQLLFYSVGIGQISSEVPQNLSASRPQDRQFILSSKKLLLSDSGFYLCAWSPGGHLQYFGPGTRLTVT.

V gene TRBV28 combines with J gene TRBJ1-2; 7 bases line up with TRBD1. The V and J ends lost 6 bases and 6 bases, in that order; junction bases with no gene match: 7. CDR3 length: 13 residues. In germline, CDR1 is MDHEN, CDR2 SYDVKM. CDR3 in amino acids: CASRPTGSDGYTF. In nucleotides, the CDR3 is TGTGCCAGCAGGCCGACAGGGTCAGATGGCTACACCTTC.

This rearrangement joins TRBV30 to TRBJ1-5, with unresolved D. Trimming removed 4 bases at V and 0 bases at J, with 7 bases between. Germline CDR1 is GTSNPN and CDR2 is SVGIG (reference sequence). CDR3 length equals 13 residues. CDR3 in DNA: TGTGCCTGGAACGGTGATAGCAATCAGCCCCAGCATTTT. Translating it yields CAWNGDSNQPQHF.

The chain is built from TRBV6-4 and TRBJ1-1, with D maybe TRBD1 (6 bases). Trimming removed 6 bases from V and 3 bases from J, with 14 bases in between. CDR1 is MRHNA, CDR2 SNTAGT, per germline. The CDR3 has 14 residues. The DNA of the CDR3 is TGTGCCAGCAGGGCACAGGGTTGGGACACTGAAGCTTTCTTT. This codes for CASRAQGWDTEAFF.

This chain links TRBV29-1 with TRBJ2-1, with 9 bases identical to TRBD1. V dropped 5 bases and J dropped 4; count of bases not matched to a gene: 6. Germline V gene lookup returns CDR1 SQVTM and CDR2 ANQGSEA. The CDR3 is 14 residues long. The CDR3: CSVFDRGDYNEQFF. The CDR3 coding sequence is TGCAGCGTTTTCGACAGGGGGGATTACAATGAGCAGTTCTTC.

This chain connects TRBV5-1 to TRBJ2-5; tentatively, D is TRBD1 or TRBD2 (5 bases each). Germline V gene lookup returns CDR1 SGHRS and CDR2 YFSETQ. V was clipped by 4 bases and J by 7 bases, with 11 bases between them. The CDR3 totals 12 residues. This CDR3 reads CASSADGATQYF. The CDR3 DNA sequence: TGCGCCAGCAGCGCGGACGGGGCGACCCAGTACTTC.

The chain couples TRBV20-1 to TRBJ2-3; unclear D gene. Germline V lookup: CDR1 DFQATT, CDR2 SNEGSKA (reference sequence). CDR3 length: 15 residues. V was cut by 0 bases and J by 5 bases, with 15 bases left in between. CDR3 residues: CSAREPALLLDTQYF. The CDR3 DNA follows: TGCAGTGCTAGAGAACCGGCCCTACTCTTAGATACGCAGTATTTT.

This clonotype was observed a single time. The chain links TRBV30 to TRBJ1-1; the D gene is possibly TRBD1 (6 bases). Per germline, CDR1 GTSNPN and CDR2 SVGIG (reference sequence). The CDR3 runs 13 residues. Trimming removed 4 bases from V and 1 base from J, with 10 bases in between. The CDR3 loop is CAWTGQPNTEAFF. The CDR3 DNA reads TGTGCCTGGACTGGACAGCCGAACACTGAAGCTTTCTTT.

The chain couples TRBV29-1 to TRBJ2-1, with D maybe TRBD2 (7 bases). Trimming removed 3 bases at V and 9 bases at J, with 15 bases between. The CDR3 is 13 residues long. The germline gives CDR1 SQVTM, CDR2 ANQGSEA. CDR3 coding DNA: TGCAGCGTTGAGAGAGGGGGGGCCGGTGAGCAGTTCTTC. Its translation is CSVERGGAGEQFF.

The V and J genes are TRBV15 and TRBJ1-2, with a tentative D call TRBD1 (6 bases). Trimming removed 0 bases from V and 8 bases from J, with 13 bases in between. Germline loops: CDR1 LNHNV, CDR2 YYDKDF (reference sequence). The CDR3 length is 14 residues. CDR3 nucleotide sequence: TGTGCCACCAGCAGAGATGGGAGCGGGGGCGGCTACACCTTC. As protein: CATSRDGSGGGYTF.